A selection of T cell receptor beta chains follows, all from one sample in a study of blood T cell repertoires in COVID-19. Method: immunoSEQ multiplex PCR; TCRdb's copy keeps in-frame clones and lacks some. The profile shows 150,000 to 200,000 clones, roughly nine tenths of them singletons. The specimen was peripheral blood. Source of these receptors: a woman aged 70 to 79 with acute or convalescent COVID-19. Both conserved end residues are part of each CDR3.

v_call	cdr3_aa
TRBV4-1	CASSQDQTSASTDTQYF
TRBV6-5	CASRPPKGDTGELFF
TRBV7-3	CASSSGSGEKLFF
TRBV10-3	CAITTGNYGYTF
TRBV20-1	CSARRDTQYF
TRBV5-1	CASSLTSGGLGDTQYF
TRBV18	CASSPAQLNTEAFF
TRBV7-3	CASSWTGYNEQFF
TRBV4-2	CASSLGQGNTGELFF
TRBV19	CASSMTSGGPYEQYF
TRBV4-1	CASSQPITEQVTYGYTF
TRBV9	CASSVGGWGGGNTGELFF
TRBV9	CASSVAGGRNTDTQYF
TRBV4-3	CASSQVLGGRGYTF
TRBV29-1	CSARDSGAPTDTQYF
TRBV7-9	CASSTHRDQETQYF
TRBV4-2	CASSQGGGRADTQYF
TRBV19	CASSRDSLRDGYTF
TRBV6-5	CASSYSATNEKLFF
TRBV19	CASIDGGTDTQYF
TRBV10-3	CAISESGGATEAFF
TRBV7-6	CASSSKTPGTGNGYTF
TRBV4-1	CASSHGEGNTIYF
TRBV4-1	CASSQALTYGIRNTEAFF
TRBV19	CASSMDGKTGREAFF
TRBV3-1/TRBV3-2	CASSPRQKLAGSTGANVLTF
TRBV12-5	CASGFLRSSGANVLTF
TRBV5-1	CASSLRGGGSYEQYF
TRBV11-2	CASSGSSYNSPLHF
TRBV6-5	CASRGGNSPLHF
TRBV3-1/TRBV3-2	CASSQPLGGVGNTIYF
TRBV11-2	CASSYSGTGRGEAFF
TRBV19	CASRGGIEAKNIQYF
TRBV19	CASSILGGSEKLFF
TRBV6-1	CASSEIVPQPQHF
TRBV2	CASKLGGGGWGEQFF
TRBV25-1	CASAGTGGFETQYF
TRBV19	CASSIAATRSGNTIYF